This T cell receptor (beta chain) was captured in a study of T-cell memory formation after mild COVID-19. With regard to this clonotype: Its antigen is undetermined.

Study-wide results and limits: Contracting clones from day 15 to 85 had balanced CD4/CD8; later expanders favoured CD4+. Certain responding clones were present in pre-infection memory, suggesting participation of cross-reactive memory. What remained unconfirmed was the SARS-CoV-2 specificity of second-wave clones peaking on day 37.

A 5'RACE reaction primed in the constant segment made cDNA libraries of TCR alpha and TCR beta, and these carried sample barcodes and UMIs. One entry per CDR3 protein, called by TCRdb with MiXCR from the 5' RACE reads. In the table there are 400,000 or so distinct CDR3 sequences, 20% to 25% of which are singletons. Germline values: CDR1 KGHDR, CDR2 SFDVKD. The V segment lost 12 bases and the J segment 4 bases; nucleotides outside the gene matches: 8. The CDR3 is made up of 13 amino acids. The V call is TRBV24-1, the J call TRBJ2-1, with 7 positions matching TRBD2. The sample comprised PBMCs or a T cell subset sorted from them (not recorded which). The sequence came from an adult woman who had mild COVID-19 (a few samples of this study predate the infection). Cell type and time point are not known. The CDR3 sequence is CAVSGVGYNEQFF. CDR3 coding DNA: TGTGCCGTAAGCGGGGTGGGATACAATGAGCAGTTCTTC.